A selection of T cell receptor beta chains follows, all from one sample in a study of CD8 T cells in ankylosing spondylitis. TCRdb re-analysed the 5' RACE reads in MiXCR, keeping a single row per CDR3 protein. The table records about 140,000 distinct CDR3 sequences, roughly 7.7% of them present only once. Material: synovial fluid, either unsorted or a sorted T cell fraction (not recorded which). The receptors derive from a male donor with ankylosing spondylitis. CDR3s include the opening cysteine and the closing phenylalanine or tryptophan. The order of the fields is D gene, J gene, clone size, V gene, CDR3 protein, CDR3 DNA. A D gene is named only where the DNA matches it firmly. The size of a clone is reported for some rows only, either as once, few or many, or as a class for expanded clones.

d_call: TRBD2
j_call: TRBJ2-1
clone_size: few
v_call: TRBV6-2/TRBV6-3
cdr3_aa: CASVRTSAIGEQFF
cdr3_nt: TGTGCCAGCGTCCGGACTAGCGCCATCGGTGAGCAGTTCTTC

d_call: -
j_call: TRBJ2-7
clone_size: few
v_call: TRBV6-4
cdr3_aa: CARGLIGQAHYYEQYF
cdr3_nt: TGTGCCAGGGGTTTGATTGGGCAGGCCCACTACTACGAGCAGTACTTC

d_call: -
j_call: TRBJ2-3
clone_size: -
v_call: TRBV20-1
cdr3_aa: CSARDRRGTDTQYF
cdr3_nt: TGCAGTGCTAGAGACCGCAGAGGCACAGATACGCAGTATTTT

d_call: -
j_call: TRBJ2-1
clone_size: few
v_call: TRBV6-2/TRBV6-3
cdr3_aa: CASRWRLEYNEQFF
cdr3_nt: TGTGCCAGCAGGTGGAGACTGGAATACAATGAGCAGTTCTTC

d_call: TRBD1
j_call: TRBJ2-1
clone_size: many
v_call: TRBV5-1
cdr3_aa: CASSSQTGGSYNEQFF
cdr3_nt: TGCGCCAGCAGCTCCCAGACAGGGGGGTCCTACAATGAGCAGTTCTTC

d_call: -
j_call: TRBJ2-6
clone_size: few
v_call: TRBV5-1
cdr3_aa: CASSWGSGPTSGANVLTF
cdr3_nt: TGCGCCAGCAGCTGGGGGTCGGGGCCGACCTCTGGGGCCAACGTCCTGACTTTC

d_call: TRBD1
j_call: TRBJ2-1
clone_size: few
v_call: TRBV24-1
cdr3_aa: CATSDFGTGDHNEQFF
cdr3_nt: TGTGCCACCAGTGATTTCGGGACAGGGGATCATAATGAGCAGTTCTTC

d_call: TRBD1
j_call: TRBJ2-7
clone_size: few
v_call: TRBV20-1
cdr3_aa: CSARGGQSSYEQYF
cdr3_nt: TGCAGTGCTAGAGGGGGACAGAGCTCCTACGAGCAGTACTTC

d_call: TRBD2
j_call: TRBJ2-5
clone_size: -
v_call: TRBV20-1
cdr3_aa: CRAGTSGRAATTQYF
cdr3_nt: TGCAGAGCCGGGACTAGCGGGAGGGCGGCTACGACCCAGTACTTC

d_call: -
j_call: TRBJ2-1
clone_size: many
v_call: TRBV27
cdr3_aa: CASSQDLTLRYNEQFF
cdr3_nt: TGTGCCAGCAGTCAAGACCTTACGCTCCGATACAATGAGCAGTTCTTC

d_call: -
j_call: TRBJ2-5
clone_size: -
v_call: TRBV9
cdr3_aa: CASSYREYQETQYF
cdr3_nt: TGTGCCAGCAGCTACAGGGAGTACCAAGAGACCCAGTACTTC

d_call: TRBD1
j_call: TRBJ2-7
clone_size: few
v_call: TRBV20-1
cdr3_aa: CSAPVRTGHYEQYF
cdr3_nt: TGCAGTGCTCCAGTGCGGACAGGACACTACGAGCAGTACTTC

d_call: -
j_call: TRBJ2-3
clone_size: -
v_call: TRBV20-1
cdr3_aa: CSAPLGGHTDTQYF
cdr3_nt: TGCAGTGCCCCCCTGGGCGGACACACAGATACGCAGTATTTT

d_call: -
j_call: TRBJ2-5
clone_size: many
v_call: TRBV7-2
cdr3_aa: CASSFPGSRRETQYF
cdr3_nt: TGTGCCAGCAGCTTCCCGGGCTCCCGACGAGAGACCCAGTACTTC

d_call: -
j_call: TRBJ2-2
clone_size: many
v_call: TRBV24-1
cdr3_aa: CATSDWTNTGELFF
cdr3_nt: TGTGCCACCAGTGATTGGACGAACACCGGGGAGCTGTTTTTT

d_call: -
j_call: TRBJ2-7
clone_size: -
v_call: TRBV5-5
cdr3_aa: CASRRTQYEQYF
cdr3_nt: TGTGCCAGCAGACGGACACAGTACGAGCAGTACTTC

d_call: TRBD1
j_call: TRBJ1-2
clone_size: few
v_call: TRBV9
cdr3_aa: CASSVSGQGNYGYTF
cdr3_nt: TGTGCCAGCAGCGTATCGGGACAGGGTAACTATGGCTACACCTTC